This TCR beta chain emerged from a study of radiation and T cells in renal cell carcinoma (dated by TCRdb to the early 2020s). At the level of the whole study: In total, approximately 51 samples, comprising 26 tumors and approximately 27 peripheral blood samples, were subjected to TCR beta sequencing. A total of 4,016,671 unique CDR3 nucleotide sequences, encoding around 2.7 million unique CDR3 amino acid sequences, were found across all 50 or so samples. Points the paper makes about the study in general: Higher TCR clonality was observed in irradiated tumors than in controls, with an average of roughly 54% of the repertoire accounted for by the top 100 clonotypes, compared with approximately 45% in nephrectomy-only tumors. The single-armed trial design could not address effects of radiation dose or scheduling on the TCR repertoire. Because only small tumor regions of around 1 g were available, the study did not capture intratumoral heterogeneity. A greater number of dominant CDR3 motifs was detected in irradiated tumors than in control tumors, and a larger share of the repertoire was occupied by these motifs in irradiated tumors than in control tumors.

Looking up the germline V gene yields CDR1 MNHNS and CDR2 SASEGT. Including the terminal cysteine and phenylalanine, the CDR3 comprises 12 residues. CDR3 DNA only is kept here, 36 bases in frame from base 1. The junction carries 2 bases between V and J, which are trimmed by 4 bases and 0 bases respectively. Sample time point, as interpreted from the label and publication: tumor resected at nephrectomy. This sample's treatment or condition label indicates: treatment-naive control, cytoreductive nephrectomy. For controls, tumors were taken from treatment-naive renal cell carcinoma patients who had cytoreductive nephrectomy with no radiation beforehand. Every patient's renal cell carcinoma showed clear cell pathology. The control tumors sequenced for TCR were resected between the early 2010s and the mid-2010s from 11 males and several females whose median age was roughly 50 years (range roughly 40 to 82). Tumors were dissociated mechanically, digested with collagenase/hyaluronidase at 37 degrees C, processed in gentleMACS C tubes, and stored in liquid nitrogen. Genomic DNA for TCR sequencing was prepared using the QIAamp DNA Blood Mini Kit (Qiagen). The analyses included only samples that passed all quality control checks.

With regard to this clone: The specificity of this receptor is unknown. No base qualities exist here, and no much larger clone lies one base off it.

The immunoSEQ kit was used, according to the manufacturer's recommendations, to generate TCR beta libraries from genomic DNA. To prepare libraries, a first multiplex PCR with proprietary primers was run, followed by a second PCR that added unique barcodes, and a bead cleanup was done after each round. Each sample batch included a kit-provided positive control reaction and a negative control reaction. The final libraries underwent checking on an Agilent 4200 TapeStation D1000 ScreenTape, volumetric pooling, and quantification by qPCR. Sequencing ran on an Illumina NextSeq500 with a MidOutput 150-cycle cartridge, using 156 Read1 and 15 Index1 cycles with kit custom primers. The pooled library was loaded at approximately 1 pM, with a roughly 18% PhiX control spiked in. Concerning the study's data processing: The vendor-processed data were analyzed in R, and a clonotype was defined as all T cells that share the same CDR3 nucleotide sequence. For clone abundance analyses, frequencies were normalized to the 10,000 most abundant clones per sample. Public T cell clones, averaging fewer than five per sample, were removed before analysis. Dominant motif analysis used ImmunoMap with the PAM10 matrix, gap penalty 30 and homology threshold 0.3; motifs with cumulative frequency at least 0.01 counted as dominant. The immuneACCESS repertoire file appears here via TCRdb, limited to in-frame rearrangements. These files lack a portion of the clones; in checked studies, under half of the deficit traces to unresolved V genes, and the cause of the others is not known. The V and J calls and clone size come from that table; D and trimming were worked out from the DNA. The sample has about 10,000 clones on record, roughly 60% of them singletons. The ten largest clones capture around 9.7% of the sample.

Sequenced here: tumor tissue, sampled from a patient whose treatment was nephrectomy without radiotherapy. The sequence is built from TRBV6-1 and TRBJ2-3; the D segment cannot be called with confidence. This receptor was obtained from a man aged 40-49 years with renal cell carcinoma. CDR3 protein: CASSVSTDTQYF. Read as DNA, the sequence is TGTGCCAGCAGTGTCAGCACAGATACGCAGTATTTT.